This T cell receptor (beta chain) was recovered during a study of OX40 agonist ivuxolimab in advanced cancers. On the study more broadly: The patients got ivuxolimab, which is an agonistic anti-OX40 (CD134) antibody. Six ivuxolimab dose levels, 0.01 to 10 mg/kg, were given intravenously every 2 weeks. Overall study results and limits: Antigen targets of the expanded peripheral T cells went undetermined. CD4+ T cells averaged fewer expanded clones than CD8+ T cells.

Libraries were prepared by immunoSEQ multiplex PCR; TCRdb keeps only in-frame clonotypes and omits some of them. The sample contains 17,000 or so clones, roughly 78% of which appear only once. To note about this clone: Its matching antigen is unknown.

The sample here was CD4+ or CD8+ T cells sorted from blood, taken in a trial of the OX40 agonist ivuxolimab. The origin of this receptor is an adult with an advanced solid tumor such as melanoma, head and neck, liver or kidney cancer.

DNA of the CDR3: TGTGCCAGCGAACCGGCGGAGAACACCGGGGAGCTGTTTTTT. This gives the protein CASEPAENTGELFF. This chain joins TRBV4-2 and TRBJ2-2; D call uncertain. V shed 8 bases and J shed 1 base, with 11 bases lying between them. The CDR3 sequence is 14 residues long. CDR1 is LGHNA, CDR2 YNFKEQ, per germline.